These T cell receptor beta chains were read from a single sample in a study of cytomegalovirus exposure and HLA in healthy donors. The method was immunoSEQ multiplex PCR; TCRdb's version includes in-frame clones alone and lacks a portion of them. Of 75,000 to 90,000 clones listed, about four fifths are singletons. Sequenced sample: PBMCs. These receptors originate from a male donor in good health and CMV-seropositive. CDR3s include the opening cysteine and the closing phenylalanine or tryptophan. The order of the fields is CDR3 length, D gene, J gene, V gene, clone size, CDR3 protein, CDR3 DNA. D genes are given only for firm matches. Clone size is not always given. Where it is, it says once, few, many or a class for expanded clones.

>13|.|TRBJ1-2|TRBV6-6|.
CASSSQGINGYTF
TGTGCCAGCAGTAGCCAGGGTATCAACGGCTACACCTTC
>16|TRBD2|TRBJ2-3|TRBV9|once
CASSVSGGGPTDTQYF
TGTGCCAGCAGCGTATCCGGGGGGGGGCCAACAGATACGCAGTATTTT
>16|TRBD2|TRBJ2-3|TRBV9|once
CASSGLAGAIADTQYF
TGTGCCAGCAGCGGACTAGCGGGAGCGATCGCAGATACGCAGTATTTT
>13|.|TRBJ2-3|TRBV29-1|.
CSAGLGGPDTQYF
TGCAGCGCCGGTCTAGGCGGCCCAGATACGCAGTATTTT
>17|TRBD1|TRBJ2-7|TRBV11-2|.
CASSLGSGTGGYYEQYF
TGTGCCAGCAGCTTAGGTTCGGGGACAGGGGGATACTACGAGCAGTACTTC
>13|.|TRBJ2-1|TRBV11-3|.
CASSSSPNGEQFF
TGTGCCAGCAGCTCGTCCCCGAACGGTGAGCAGTTCTTC
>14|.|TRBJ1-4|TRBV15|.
CATSILSPGVKLFF
TGTGCCACCAGCATCCTTTCTCCGGGGGTAAAACTGTTTTTT
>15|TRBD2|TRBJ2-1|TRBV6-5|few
CASRSSGGASNEQFF
TGTGCCAGCAGGTCTAGCGGGGGGGCTAGTAATGAGCAGTTCTTC
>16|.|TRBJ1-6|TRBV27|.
CASSYLPRSYNSPLHF
TGTGCCAGCAGTTATCTGCCGCGCTCCTATAATTCACCCCTCCACTTT
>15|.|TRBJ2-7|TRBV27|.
CASSHSSGEIYEQYF
TGTGCCAGCAGTCATTCGTCAGGTGAAATCTACGAGCAGTACTTC
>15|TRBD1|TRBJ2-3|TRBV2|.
CASSGTGGRSDTQYF
TGTGCCAGCAGTGGGACAGGGGGTAGGTCAGATACGCAGTATTTT
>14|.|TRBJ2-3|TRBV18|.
CASSPAGGVGTQYF
TGTGCCAGCTCACCGGCCGGAGGAGTGGGTACGCAGTATTTT
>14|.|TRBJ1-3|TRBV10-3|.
CAISSESSGNTIYF
TGTGCCATCAGTTCCGAGAGCTCTGGAAACACCATATATTTT
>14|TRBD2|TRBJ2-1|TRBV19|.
CASSWGLAGDEQFF
TGTGCCAGCTCGTGGGGACTAGCGGGAGATGAGCAGTTCTTC
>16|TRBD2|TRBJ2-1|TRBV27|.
CASRRNGGSWYNEQFF
TGTGCCAGCCGAAGGAACGGCGGGAGCTGGTACAATGAGCAGTTCTTC
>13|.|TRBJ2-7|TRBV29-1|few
CSVNRADSYEQYF
TGCAGCGTAAACAGGGCTGACTCCTACGAGCAGTACTTC
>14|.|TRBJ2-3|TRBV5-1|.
CASKLAGLTDTQYF
TGCGCCAGCAAACTTGCAGGTCTTACAGATACGCAGTATTTT
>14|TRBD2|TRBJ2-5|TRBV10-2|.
CASKYSGSFETQYF
TGCGCCAGCAAGTATAGCGGGAGTTTCGAGACCCAGTACTTC
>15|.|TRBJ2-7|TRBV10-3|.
CAISDHGTGAYEQYF
TGTGCCATCAGTGATCACGGGACGGGAGCCTACGAGCAGTACTTC
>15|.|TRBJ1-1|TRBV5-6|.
CASSLRAGRNTEAFF
TGTGCCAGCAGCTTGAGGGCGGGGAGGAACACTGAAGCTTTCTTT
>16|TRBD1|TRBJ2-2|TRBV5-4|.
CASSSGQGRNTGELFF
TGTGCCAGCAGCTCGGGACAGGGGAGGAACACCGGGGAGCTGTTTTTT
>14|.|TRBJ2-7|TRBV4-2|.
CASSQEGGVHEQYF
TGTGCCAGCAGCCAAGAAGGGGGGGTCCACGAGCAGTACTTC
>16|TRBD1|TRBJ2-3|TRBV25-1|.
CASSDSGQGVTDTQYF
TGTGCCAGCAGTGATTCTGGACAGGGGGTAACAGATACGCAGTATTTT
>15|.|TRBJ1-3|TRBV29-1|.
CSVASRAFSGNTIYF
TGCAGCGTTGCCAGCAGGGCCTTCTCTGGAAACACCATATATTTT
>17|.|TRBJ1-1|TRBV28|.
CASSLGAAMTLNTEAFF
TGTGCCAGCAGTTTAGGTGCAGCCATGACTTTGAACACTGAAGCTTTCTTT
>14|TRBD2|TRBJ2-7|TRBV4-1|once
CASSLSGGSYEQYF
TGCGCCAGCAGCCTAAGCGGGGGGAGCTACGAGCAGTACTTC
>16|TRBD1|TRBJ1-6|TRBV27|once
CASSSRTGGVYSPLHF
TGTGCCAGCAGTTCCAGGACAGGGGGCGTTTATTCACCCCTCCACTTT
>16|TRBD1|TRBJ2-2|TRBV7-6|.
CASSLAPGQGTGELFF
TGTGCCAGCAGCTTAGCGCCCGGACAGGGCACCGGGGAGCTGTTTTTT
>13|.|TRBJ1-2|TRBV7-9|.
CASSYQTNYGYTF
TGTGCCAGCAGCTATCAGACTAACTATGGCTACACCTTC
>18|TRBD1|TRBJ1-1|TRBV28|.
CASLVSSASDPQGIEAFF
TGTGCCAGCCTCGTATCTTCCGCTTCTGATCCACAGGGGATTGAAGCTTTCTTT
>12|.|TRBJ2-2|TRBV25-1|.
CASSLGGGELFF
TGTGCCAGCAGTCTGGGAGGCGGGGAGCTGTTTTTT
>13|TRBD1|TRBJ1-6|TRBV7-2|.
CASSSSQGRTLHF
TGTGCCAGCAGCTCCTCACAGGGGAGAACCCTCCACTTT
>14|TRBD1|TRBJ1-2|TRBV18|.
CASSPRQGEYGYTF
TGTGCCAGCTCACCGCGACAGGGGGAGTATGGCTACACCTTC
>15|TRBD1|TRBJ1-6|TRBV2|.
CASTPGDRGLSPLHF
TGTGCCAGCACCCCTGGAGACAGGGGGCTTTCACCCCTCCACTTT
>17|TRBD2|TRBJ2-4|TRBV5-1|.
CASSTSGGAYPKNIQYF
TGCGCCAGCAGCACTAGCGGGGGGGCCTACCCCAAAAACATTCAGTACTTC
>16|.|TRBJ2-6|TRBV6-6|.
CASSLLQSSGANVLTF
TGTGCCAGCAGTTTATTACAGTCCTCTGGGGCCAACGTCCTGACTTTC
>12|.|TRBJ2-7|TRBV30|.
CAWTSGNYEQYF
TGTGCCTGGACTTCAGGGAACTACGAGCAGTACTTC
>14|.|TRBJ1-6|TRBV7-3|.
CASSLRRVNSPLHF
TGTGCCAGCAGCTTGAGGAGGGTTAATTCACCCCTCCACTTT
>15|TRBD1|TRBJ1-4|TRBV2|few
CASSDNRGGFKKLFF
TGTGCCAGCAGTGACAACAGGGGGGGATTTAAAAAACTGTTTTTT
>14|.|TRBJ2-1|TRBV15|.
CATSSLDYHNEQFF
TGTGCCACCAGCAGCCTAGACTACCACAATGAGCAGTTCTTC
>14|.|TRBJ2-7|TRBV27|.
CASSFARGPYEQYF
TGTGCCAGCAGTTTTGCCAGGGGACCCTACGAGCAGTACTTC
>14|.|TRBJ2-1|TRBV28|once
CASSFQGEVNEQFF
TGTGCCAGCAGTTTTCAGGGGGAGGTAAATGAGCAGTTCTTC
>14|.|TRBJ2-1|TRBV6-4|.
CASKPRGERGEQFF
TGTGCCAGCAAGCCCAGGGGGGAACGGGGTGAGCAGTTCTTC
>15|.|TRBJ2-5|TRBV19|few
CASSIQGSPQETQYF
TGTGCCAGTAGTATACAGGGTTCGCCCCAAGAGACCCAGTACTTC
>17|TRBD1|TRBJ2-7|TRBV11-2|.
CASSPTEGQGRWYEQYF
TGTGCCAGCAGCCCGACGGAGGGACAGGGGCGGTGGTACGAGCAGTACTTC
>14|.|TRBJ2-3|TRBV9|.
CASSVGTATDTQYF
TGTGCCAGCAGCGTAGGGACAGCCACAGATACGCAGTATTTT
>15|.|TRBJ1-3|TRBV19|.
CASRQQVFSGNTIYF
TGTGCCAGTAGACAACAGGTCTTCTCTGGAAACACCATATATTTT
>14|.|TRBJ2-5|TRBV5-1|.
CASRKPPQEATQYF
TGCGCCAGCCGTAAGCCGCCTCAGGAGGCGACCCAGTACTTC
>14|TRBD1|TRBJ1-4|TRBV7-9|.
CSSSSVSGGEKLFF
TGTTCCAGCAGTTCGGTATCAGGGGGTGAAAAACTGTTTTTT
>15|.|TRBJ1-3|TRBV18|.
CASSPDKGSGNTIYF
TGTGCCAGCTCACCCGACAAAGGCTCTGGAAACACCATATATTTT
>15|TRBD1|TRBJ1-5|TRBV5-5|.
CASSLFTGVNQPQHF
TGTGCCAGCAGCTTGTTTACAGGGGTCAATCAGCCCCAGCATTTT
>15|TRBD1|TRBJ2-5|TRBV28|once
CASSLSRGGRETQYF
TGTGCCAGCAGTTTGTCTAGAGGGGGCCGAGAGACCCAGTACTTC
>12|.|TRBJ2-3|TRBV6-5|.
CASSIGADTQYF
TGTGCCAGCAGCATAGGGGCAGATACGCAGTATTTT
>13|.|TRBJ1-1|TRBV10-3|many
CAISDDKNTEAFF
TGTGCCATCAGCGATGACAAGAACACTGAAGCTTTCTTT
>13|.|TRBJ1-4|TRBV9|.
CASTGGTNEKLFF
TGTGCCAGCACCGGGGGAACTAATGAAAAACTGTTTTTT
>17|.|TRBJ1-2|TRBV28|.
CASSSPLFARASGGYTF
TGTGCCAGCAGTTCCCCCCTCTTTGCCAGGGCCTCAGGAGGCTACACCTTC
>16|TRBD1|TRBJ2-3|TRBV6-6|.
CASSYYGQGSTDTQYF
TGTGCCAGCAGTTACTACGGACAGGGGAGCACAGATACGCAGTATTTT
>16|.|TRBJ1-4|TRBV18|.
CASSPGRSATNEKLFF
TGTGCCAGCTCACCAGGGAGGAGTGCAACTAATGAAAAACTGTTTTTT
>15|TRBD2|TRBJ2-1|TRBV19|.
CASSIAGASYNEQFF
TGTGCCAGTAGTATCGCGGGAGCCTCCTACAATGAGCAGTTCTTC
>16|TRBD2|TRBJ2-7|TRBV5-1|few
CASRAWYTGRFYEQYF
TGCGCCAGCAGGGCGTGGTATACCGGGAGGTTCTACGAGCAGTACTTC